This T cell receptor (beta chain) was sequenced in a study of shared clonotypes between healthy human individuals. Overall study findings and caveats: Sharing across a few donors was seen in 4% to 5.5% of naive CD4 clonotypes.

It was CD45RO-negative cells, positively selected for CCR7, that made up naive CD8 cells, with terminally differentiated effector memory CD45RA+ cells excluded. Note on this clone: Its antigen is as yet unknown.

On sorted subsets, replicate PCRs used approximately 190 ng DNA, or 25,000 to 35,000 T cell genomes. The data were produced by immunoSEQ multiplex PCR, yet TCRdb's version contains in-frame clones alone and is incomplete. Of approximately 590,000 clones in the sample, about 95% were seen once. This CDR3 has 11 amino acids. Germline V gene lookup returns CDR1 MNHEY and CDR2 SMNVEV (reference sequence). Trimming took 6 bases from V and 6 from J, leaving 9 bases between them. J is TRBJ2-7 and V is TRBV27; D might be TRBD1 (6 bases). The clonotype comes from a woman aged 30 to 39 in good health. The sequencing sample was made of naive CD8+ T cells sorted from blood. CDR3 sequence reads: CASRRGTEQYF. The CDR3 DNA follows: TGTGCCAGCAGAAGGGGGACCGAGCAGTACTTC.